The source of this T cell receptor (beta chain) is a study of beta chain features in type 1 diabetes. The study, taken as a whole, reports: Type 1 diabetes patients had moderately but significantly shorter TCRB CDR3s in all four CD4+ subsets.

Expressed TCRB transcripts were sequenced, since all the RNA that had been isolated was reverse transcribed. Method: immunoSEQ multiplex PCR; TCRdb's copy keeps in-frame clones and lacks some. The data show a few hundred thousand clones, 9.6% seen once. A word on this clone: Its antigen is still unknown.

The CDR3 is made up of 15 amino acids. The germline V gene encodes CDR1 MNHNS and CDR2 SASEGT. V was pared by 2 bases and J by 0 bases, with 1 base of the junction left unmatched. The collection from each donor was one heparinised blood draw averaging around 0.11 L. The sample was naive CD4+ T cells from blood. J is TRBJ1-1 and V is TRBV6-1; 9 bases are a match to TRBD1. The clonotype comes from a woman between 18 and 30 years old in good health. Written as DNA, the CDR3 is TGTGCCAGCAGTGAACGGACAGGGGTGAACACTGAAGCTTTCTTT. This gives the protein CASSERTGVNTEAFF.